The rows below give T cell receptor beta chains drawn from one sample of a study of blood T cell repertoires in COVID-19. Sequencing was performed with immunoSEQ multiplex PCR; in TCRdb, only in-frame clones are kept and a portion is missing. This sample carries 200,000 to 250,000 clones, 88% of them seen once, and the ten largest clones take roughly 2.5%. Sequencing used PBMCs or T cells enriched from blood (not recorded which). These receptors originate from a woman aged 25 to 45 who had recovered from COVID-19. CDR3s include the opening cysteine and the closing phenylalanine or tryptophan. Each record gives: CDR3 length, clone size, J gene, D gene, V gene, CDR3 DNA, CDR3 protein. A D gene is named only where the DNA matches it firmly. Some rows have no size entry. The others give once, few or many, or a class for an expanded clone.

CDR3 length: 13; clone size: NA; J gene: TRBJ1-1; D gene: TRBD1; V gene: TRBV19; CDR3 DNA: TGTGCCAGTAAGGGGGCCCTCACTACTGAAGCTTTCTTT; CDR3 protein: CASKGALTTEAFF
CDR3 length: 15; clone size: NA; J gene: TRBJ2-2; D gene: TRBD1; V gene: TRBV7-9; CDR3 DNA: TGTGCCAGCAGCTTCCGGGACAGGGAGACCGGGGAGCTGTTTTTT; CDR3 protein: CASSFRDRETGELFF
CDR3 length: 14; clone size: NA; J gene: TRBJ1-5; D gene: TRBD1; V gene: TRBV3-1/TRBV3-2; CDR3 DNA: TGTGCCAGCAGCCAAGCAGGGGGCAGGCAGCCCCAGCATTTT; CDR3 protein: CASSQAGGRQPQHF
CDR3 length: 12; clone size: NA; J gene: TRBJ2-2; D gene: NA; V gene: TRBV27; CDR3 DNA: TGTGCCAGCATGGTCGGGGCCGGGGAGCTGTTTTTT; CDR3 protein: CASMVGAGELFF
CDR3 length: 14; clone size: few; J gene: TRBJ1-3; D gene: NA; V gene: TRBV7-2; CDR3 DNA: TGTGCCAGCAGCTTAACAGGGTCTGGAAACACCATATATTTT; CDR3 protein: CASSLTGSGNTIYF
CDR3 length: 13; clone size: NA; J gene: TRBJ2-7; D gene: TRBD1; V gene: TRBV2; CDR3 DNA: TGTGCCAGCGGACAGGGGCCCACCTACGAGCAGTACTTC; CDR3 protein: CASGQGPTYEQYF
CDR3 length: 15; clone size: NA; J gene: TRBJ2-6; D gene: NA; V gene: TRBV6-5; CDR3 DNA: TGTGCCAGCACGACCCACAGGTCTGGGGCCAACGTCCTGACTTTC; CDR3 protein: CASTTHRSGANVLTF
CDR3 length: 10; clone size: NA; J gene: TRBJ2-7; D gene: NA; V gene: TRBV20-1; CDR3 DNA: TGCAGTGCCTACTTCTACGAGCAGTACTTC; CDR3 protein: CSAYFYEQYF
CDR3 length: 18; clone size: NA; J gene: TRBJ2-1; D gene: NA; V gene: TRBV27; CDR3 DNA: TGTGCCAGCAGTCCCATATCCCCGCAGGCAAGCTCCTACAATGAGCAGTTCTTC; CDR3 protein: CASSPISPQASSYNEQFF
CDR3 length: 13; clone size: NA; J gene: TRBJ2-7; D gene: TRBD1; V gene: TRBV2; CDR3 DNA: TGTGCCAGCAGCGACAGGGGGATAAACGAGCAGTACTTC; CDR3 protein: CASSDRGINEQYF
CDR3 length: 13; clone size: NA; J gene: TRBJ1-1; D gene: TRBD1; V gene: TRBV12-3/TRBV12-4; CDR3 DNA: TGTGCCAGCAGTTTGGCAGGGGGGACTGAAGCTTTCTTT; CDR3 protein: CASSLAGGTEAFF
CDR3 length: 14; clone size: NA; J gene: TRBJ2-7; D gene: TRBD1; V gene: TRBV19; CDR3 DNA: TGTGCCAGTAGTGTTACAGGGGTCTACGACGAGCAGTACTTC; CDR3 protein: CASSVTGVYDEQYF
CDR3 length: 17; clone size: NA; J gene: TRBJ1-2; D gene: TRBD1; V gene: TRBV7-9; CDR3 DNA: TGTGCCAGCAGCTTACCCCCTTCAGGGGGCCTAAGTTGGGGCTACACCTTC; CDR3 protein: CASSLPPSGGLSWGYTF
CDR3 length: 15; clone size: NA; J gene: TRBJ1-1; D gene: NA; V gene: TRBV27; CDR3 DNA: TGTGCCAGCAGTTTATCAGCAGAGGAGAACACTGAAGCTTTCTTT; CDR3 protein: CASSLSAEENTEAFF
CDR3 length: 15; clone size: NA; J gene: TRBJ2-2; D gene: NA; V gene: TRBV6-5; CDR3 DNA: TGTGCCAGCAGCCCAGCACACCACGAGGGCGGGGAGCTGTTTTTT; CDR3 protein: CASSPAHHEGGELFF
CDR3 length: 13; clone size: NA; J gene: TRBJ1-5; D gene: NA; V gene: TRBV7-3; CDR3 DNA: TGTGCCAGCAGCAAATATAGCAATCAGCCCCAGCATTTT; CDR3 protein: CASSKYSNQPQHF
CDR3 length: 16; clone size: NA; J gene: TRBJ2-7; D gene: NA; V gene: TRBV4-1; CDR3 DNA: TGCGCCAGCAGCCAAGCCACAGGGAACCGGGCCTACGAGCAGTACTTC; CDR3 protein: CASSQATGNRAYEQYF
CDR3 length: 17; clone size: NA; J gene: TRBJ1-1; D gene: NA; V gene: TRBV7-8; CDR3 DNA: TGTGCCAGCAGCTCTGACAGCGGGGTATTGTTGAACACTGAAGCTTTCTTT; CDR3 protein: CASSSDSGVLLNTEAFF
CDR3 length: 15; clone size: NA; J gene: TRBJ1-4; D gene: TRBD1; V gene: TRBV11-2; CDR3 DNA: TGTGCCAGCAGCTTAAGGGGACAGGCGAATGAAAAACTGTTTTTT; CDR3 protein: CASSLRGQANEKLFF
CDR3 length: 15; clone size: NA; J gene: TRBJ2-2; D gene: NA; V gene: TRBV5-1; CDR3 DNA: TGCGCCAGCAGCTTGGGGCTAGGAGTCGGCGGGGAGCTGTTTTTT; CDR3 protein: CASSLGLGVGGELFF
CDR3 length: 15; clone size: NA; J gene: TRBJ2-2; D gene: TRBD1; V gene: TRBV27; CDR3 DNA: TGTGCCAGCAGTCAGACAGGGCTGGGGACCGGGGAGCTGTTTTTT; CDR3 protein: CASSQTGLGTGELFF
CDR3 length: 12; clone size: once; J gene: TRBJ2-3; D gene: NA; V gene: TRBV5-1; CDR3 DNA: TGCGCCAGCAGCTTCGACATCGTAACGCAGTATTTT; CDR3 protein: CASSFDIVTQYF
CDR3 length: 14; clone size: NA; J gene: TRBJ1-1; D gene: TRBD1; V gene: TRBV6-2/TRBV6-3; CDR3 DNA: TGTGCCAGCAGTCGGACAGGAGAGAACACTGAAGCTTTCTTT; CDR3 protein: CASSRTGENTEAFF
CDR3 length: 15; clone size: NA; J gene: TRBJ2-1; D gene: TRBD1; V gene: TRBV3-1/TRBV3-2; CDR3 DNA: TGTGCCAGCAGCCTCCAGGGACAGGGGGCTGGTGAGCAGTTCTTC; CDR3 protein: CASSLQGQGAGEQFF
CDR3 length: 13; clone size: NA; J gene: TRBJ1-1; D gene: NA; V gene: TRBV5-6; CDR3 DNA: TGTGCCAGCAGCTTCGCAGGGGCCACTGAAGCTTTCTTT; CDR3 protein: CASSFAGATEAFF
CDR3 length: 14; clone size: NA; J gene: TRBJ2-3; D gene: NA; V gene: TRBV5-1; CDR3 DNA: TGCGCCAGCAGCTTGGTTAGTAGCACAGATACGCAGTATTTT; CDR3 protein: CASSLVSSTDTQYF
CDR3 length: 14; clone size: NA; J gene: TRBJ2-2; D gene: NA; V gene: TRBV18; CDR3 DNA: TGTGCCAGCTCACCTCTAAAAGACACCGGGGAGCTGTTTTTT; CDR3 protein: CASSPLKDTGELFF
CDR3 length: 16; clone size: NA; J gene: TRBJ1-1; D gene: NA; V gene: TRBV5-1; CDR3 DNA: TGCGCCAGCAGCCAGGGGCGAGATGGGGGGAACACTGAAGCTTTCTTT; CDR3 protein: CASSQGRDGGNTEAFF
CDR3 length: 14; clone size: NA; J gene: TRBJ1-2; D gene: NA; V gene: TRBV6-2/TRBV6-3; CDR3 DNA: TGTGCCAGCAGCTCGAGGGACTACAGGGCCGGCTACACCTTC; CDR3 protein: CASSSRDYRAGYTF
CDR3 length: 15; clone size: NA; J gene: TRBJ1-5; D gene: NA; V gene: TRBV4-3; CDR3 DNA: TGCGCCAGCAGCCAAGATAGATATAGCAATCAGCCCCAGCATTTT; CDR3 protein: CASSQDRYSNQPQHF
CDR3 length: 17; clone size: NA; J gene: TRBJ2-1; D gene: TRBD1; V gene: TRBV4-3; CDR3 DNA: TGCGCCAGCAGCCCTGACAGGGGGTTTAACACCTACAATGAGCAGTTCTTC; CDR3 protein: CASSPDRGFNTYNEQFF
CDR3 length: 17; clone size: once; J gene: TRBJ1-6; D gene: NA; V gene: TRBV10-3; CDR3 DNA: TGTGCCATCAGCGGGGGGTTCGCCTCCTCATTAAATTCACCCCTCCACTTT; CDR3 protein: CAISGGFASSLNSPLHF
CDR3 length: 16; clone size: NA; J gene: TRBJ1-1; D gene: TRBD1; V gene: TRBV3-1/TRBV3-2; CDR3 DNA: TGTGCCAGCAGCCAAGATGGCAGGGGGCTGAGGACTGAAGCTTTCTTT; CDR3 protein: CASSQDGRGLRTEAFF
CDR3 length: 16; clone size: NA; J gene: TRBJ2-3; D gene: TRBD2; V gene: TRBV18; CDR3 DNA: TGTGCCAGCTCACCTCCCGGGACTAGCGTCGCAGATACGCAGTATTTT; CDR3 protein: CASSPPGTSVADTQYF
CDR3 length: 14; clone size: NA; J gene: TRBJ1-5; D gene: NA; V gene: TRBV19; CDR3 DNA: TGTGCCAGTATAGAACAGGGAGGCAATCAGCCCCAGCATTTT; CDR3 protein: CASIEQGGNQPQHF
CDR3 length: 11; clone size: NA; J gene: TRBJ1-5; D gene: NA; V gene: TRBV19; CDR3 DNA: TGTGCGGGGGGAGGCAGTCAGCCCCAGCATTTT; CDR3 protein: CAGGGSQPQHF
CDR3 length: 13; clone size: NA; J gene: TRBJ2-7; D gene: NA; V gene: TRBV6-5; CDR3 DNA: TGTGCCAGCGGATTCGGGGGTTCGTACGAGCAGTACTTC; CDR3 protein: CASGFGGSYEQYF
CDR3 length: 17; clone size: NA; J gene: TRBJ1-5; D gene: NA; V gene: TRBV5-4; CDR3 DNA: TGTGCCAGCAGCCTCTGGCCGGGGGTGCAGGGCAATCAGCCCCAGCATTTT; CDR3 protein: CASSLWPGVQGNQPQHF
CDR3 length: 14; clone size: once; J gene: TRBJ1-2; D gene: NA; V gene: TRBV7-9; CDR3 DNA: TGTGCCAGCAGCTTAGATGGAGGGTGGTATGGCTACACCTTC; CDR3 protein: CASSLDGGWYGYTF